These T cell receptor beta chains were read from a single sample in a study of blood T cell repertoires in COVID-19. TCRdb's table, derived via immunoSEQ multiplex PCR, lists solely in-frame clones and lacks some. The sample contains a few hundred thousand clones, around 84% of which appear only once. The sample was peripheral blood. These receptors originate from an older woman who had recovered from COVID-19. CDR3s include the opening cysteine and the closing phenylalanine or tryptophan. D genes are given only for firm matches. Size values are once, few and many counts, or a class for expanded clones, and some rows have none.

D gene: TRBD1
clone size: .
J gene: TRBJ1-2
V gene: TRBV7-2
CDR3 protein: CASSLQGAYGYTF
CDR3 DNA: TGTGCCAGCAGCTTACAGGGGGCGTATGGCTACACCTTC

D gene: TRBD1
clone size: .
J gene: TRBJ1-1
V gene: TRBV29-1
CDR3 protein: CSVLTGGGMNTEAFF
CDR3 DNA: TGCAGCGTCTTAACAGGGGGAGGTATGAACACTGAAGCTTTCTTT

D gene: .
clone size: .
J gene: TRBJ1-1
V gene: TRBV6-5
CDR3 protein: CASSLVTGHEAFF
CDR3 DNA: TGTGCCAGCAGCCTTGTAACCGGACATGAAGCTTTCTTT

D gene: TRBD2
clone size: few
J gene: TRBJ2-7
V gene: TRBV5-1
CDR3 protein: CASSMDVGGYEQYF
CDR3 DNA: TGCGCCAGCAGCATGGACGTGGGGGGGTACGAGCAGTACTTC

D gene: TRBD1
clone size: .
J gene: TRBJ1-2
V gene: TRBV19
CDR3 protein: CASSPTGVYGYTF
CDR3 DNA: TGTGCCAGTAGCCCGACAGGGGTGTATGGCTACACCTTC

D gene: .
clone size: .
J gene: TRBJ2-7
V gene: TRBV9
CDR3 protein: CASSVEDSAYEQYF
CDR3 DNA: TGTGCCAGCAGCGTAGAGGACAGTGCCTACGAGCAGTACTTC

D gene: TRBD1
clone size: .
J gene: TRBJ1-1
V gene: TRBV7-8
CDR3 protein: CASSSSTGDTEAFF
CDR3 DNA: TGTGCCAGCAGCTCCTCTACAGGGGACACTGAAGCTTTCTTT

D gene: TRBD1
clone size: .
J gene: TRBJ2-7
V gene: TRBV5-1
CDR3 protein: CASSSTDRGLNEQYF
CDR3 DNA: TGCGCCAGCAGCTCTACCGACAGGGGGCTGAACGAGCAGTACTTC

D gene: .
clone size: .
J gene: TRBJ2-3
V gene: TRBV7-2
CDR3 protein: CASSPPGLAGATDTQYF
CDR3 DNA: TGTGCCAGCAGCCCCCCCGGTCTGGCGGGGGCCACAGATACGCAGTATTTT

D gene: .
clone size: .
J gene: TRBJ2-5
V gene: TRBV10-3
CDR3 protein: CAISESVGVGETQYF
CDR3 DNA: TGTGCCATCAGTGAGTCTGTAGGGGTCGGAGAGACCCAGTACTTC

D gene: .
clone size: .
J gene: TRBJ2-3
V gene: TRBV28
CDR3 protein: CASSSSSASTDTQYF
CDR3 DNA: TGTGCCAGCAGTTCCAGTTCCGCCAGCACAGATACGCAGTATTTT

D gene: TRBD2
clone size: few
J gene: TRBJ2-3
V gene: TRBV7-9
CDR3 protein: CASSLLGTSSDTQYF
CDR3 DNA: TGTGCCAGCAGCTTACTAGGGACTAGCTCTGATACGCAGTATTTT

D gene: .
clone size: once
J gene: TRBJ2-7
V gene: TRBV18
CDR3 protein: CASSPLGVPYEQYF
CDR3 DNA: TGTGCCAGCTCACCGTTAGGGGTTCCCTACGAGCAGTACTTC

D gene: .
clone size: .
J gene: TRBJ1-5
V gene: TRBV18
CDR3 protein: CASSLPGGQPQHF
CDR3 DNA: TGTGCCAGCTCCCTGCCGGGCGGGCAGCCCCAGCATTTT

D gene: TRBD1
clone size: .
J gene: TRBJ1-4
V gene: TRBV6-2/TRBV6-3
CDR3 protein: CASRWTGGEKLFF
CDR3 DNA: TGTGCCAGCCGTTGGACAGGGGGAGAAAAACTGTTTTTT

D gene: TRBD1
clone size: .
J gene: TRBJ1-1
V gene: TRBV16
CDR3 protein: CASSHGQGLMNTEAFF
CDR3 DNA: TGTGCCAGCAGCCACGGACAGGGGCTGATGAACACTGAAGCTTTCTTT

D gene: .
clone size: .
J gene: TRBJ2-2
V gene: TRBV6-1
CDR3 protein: CASSENMEGGNTGELFF
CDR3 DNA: TGTGCCAGCAGTGAAAACATGGAGGGTGGGAACACCGGGGAGCTGTTTTTT

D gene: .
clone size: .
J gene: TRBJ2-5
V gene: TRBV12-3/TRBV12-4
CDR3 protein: CASSLFRQETQYF
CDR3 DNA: TGTGCCAGCAGTTTATTCAGGCAAGAGACCCAGTACTTC

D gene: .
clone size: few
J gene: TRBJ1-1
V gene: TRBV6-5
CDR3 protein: CASSYSGRTTEAFF
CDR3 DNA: TGTGCCAGCAGTTACTCGGGCAGGACTACTGAAGCTTTCTTT

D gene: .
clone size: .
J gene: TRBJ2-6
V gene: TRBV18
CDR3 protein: CASSPSGMVGANVLTF
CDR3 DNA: TGTGCCAGCTCACCATCGGGAATGGTTGGGGCCAACGTCCTGACTTTC

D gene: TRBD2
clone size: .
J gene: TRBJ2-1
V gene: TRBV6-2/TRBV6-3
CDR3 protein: CASSYSQGLAGVSYNEQFF
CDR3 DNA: TGTGCCAGCAGTTACTCTCAGGGACTAGCGGGGGTCTCCTACAATGAGCAGTTCTTC

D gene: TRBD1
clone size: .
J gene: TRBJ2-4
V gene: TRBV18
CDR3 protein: CASSPGFWGQGRLEAKNIQYF
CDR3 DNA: TGTGCCAGCTCACCAGGGTTTTGGGGACAGGGAAGGTTGGAGGCCAAAAACATTCAGTACTTC

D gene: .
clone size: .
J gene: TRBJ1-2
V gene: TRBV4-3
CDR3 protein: CASSQGQVNYGYTF
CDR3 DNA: TGCGCCAGCAGCCAAGGACAGGTTAACTATGGCTACACCTTC

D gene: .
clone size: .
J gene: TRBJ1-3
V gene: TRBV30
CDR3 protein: CAWSLGAISGNTIYF
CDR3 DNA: TGTGCCTGGAGTTTGGGGGCCATCTCTGGAAACACCATATATTTT

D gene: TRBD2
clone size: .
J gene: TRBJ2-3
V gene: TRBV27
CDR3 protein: CASSLIAGALTDTQYF
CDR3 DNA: TGTGCCAGCAGTTTGATAGCGGGGGCCTTGACAGATACGCAGTATTTT

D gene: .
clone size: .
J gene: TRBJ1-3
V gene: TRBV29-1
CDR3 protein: CSVLGTGTGNTIYF
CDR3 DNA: TGCAGCGTTTTGGGCACAGGGACTGGAAACACCATATATTTT

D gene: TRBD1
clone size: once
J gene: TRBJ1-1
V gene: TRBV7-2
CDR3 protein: CASSLVGQGGFGVEAFF
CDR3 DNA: TGTGCCAGCAGCTTAGTCGGACAGGGGGGCTTCGGTGTTGAAGCTTTCTTT

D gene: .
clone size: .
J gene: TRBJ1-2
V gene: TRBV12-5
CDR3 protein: CASDSGVNYGYTF
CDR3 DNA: TGTGCTAGTGACTCGGGGGTTAACTATGGCTACACCTTC

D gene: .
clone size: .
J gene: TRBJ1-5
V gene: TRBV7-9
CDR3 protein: CASSSSSRGPNQPQHF
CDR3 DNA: TGTGCCAGCAGCTCTTCTTCCAGGGGTCCTAATCAGCCCCAGCATTTT

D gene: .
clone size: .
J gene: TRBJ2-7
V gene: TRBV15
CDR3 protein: CATSDRDSAYEQYF
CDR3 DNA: TGTGCCACCAGCGACCGGGACTCAGCCTACGAGCAGTACTTC

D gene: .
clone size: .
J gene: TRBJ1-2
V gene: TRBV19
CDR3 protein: CASRRREVGYGYTF
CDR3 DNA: TGTGCCAGTAGGAGGAGGGAGGTGGGTTATGGCTACACCTTC

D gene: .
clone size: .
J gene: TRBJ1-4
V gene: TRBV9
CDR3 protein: CASSGPGATNEKLFF
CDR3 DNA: TGTGCCAGCAGCGGCCCGGGGGCAACTAATGAAAAACTGTTTTTT

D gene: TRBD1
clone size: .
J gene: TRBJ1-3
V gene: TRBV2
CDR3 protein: CASIGTGTGVGNTIYF
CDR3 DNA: TGTGCCAGCATAGGAACCGGGACAGGGGTTGGAAACACCATATATTTT

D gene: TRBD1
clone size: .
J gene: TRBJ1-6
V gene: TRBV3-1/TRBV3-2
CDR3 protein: CASSSDRGITPLHF
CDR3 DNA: TGTGCCAGCAGCTCAGACAGGGGGATAACACCCCTCCACTTT

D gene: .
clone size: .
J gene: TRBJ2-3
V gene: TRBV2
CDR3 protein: CASRRDSRGDTQYF
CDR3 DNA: TGTGCCAGCAGGAGGGACTCCCGGGGAGATACGCAGTATTTT

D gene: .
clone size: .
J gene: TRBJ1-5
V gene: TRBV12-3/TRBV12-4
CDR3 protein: CASTGGHVQPQHF
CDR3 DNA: TGTGCCAGCACTGGAGGGCACGTTCAGCCCCAGCATTTT

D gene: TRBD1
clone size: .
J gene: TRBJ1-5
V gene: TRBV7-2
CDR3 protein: CASSLVEQGVVLGNQPQHF
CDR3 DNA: TGTGCCAGCAGCTTGGTTGAACAGGGGGTCGTCTTGGGCAATCAGCCCCAGCATTTT

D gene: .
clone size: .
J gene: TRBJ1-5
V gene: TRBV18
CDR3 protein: CASSPARVQPQHF
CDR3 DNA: TGTGCCAGCTCGCCGGCTCGGGTTCAGCCCCAGCATTTT

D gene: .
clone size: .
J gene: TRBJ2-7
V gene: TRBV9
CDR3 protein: CASSLGQISYEQYF
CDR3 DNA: TGTGCCAGCAGCCTCGGACAAATCTCCTACGAGCAGTACTTC

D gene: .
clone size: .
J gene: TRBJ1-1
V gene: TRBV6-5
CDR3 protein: CASRGLFGNTEAFF
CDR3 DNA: TGTGCCAGCAGGGGGCTGTTTGGGAACACTGAAGCTTTCTTT

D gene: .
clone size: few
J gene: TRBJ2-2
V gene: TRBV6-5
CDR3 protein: CASSSDYPPGELFF
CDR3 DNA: TGTGCCAGCAGTTCTGACTACCCCCCCGGGGAGCTGTTTTTT

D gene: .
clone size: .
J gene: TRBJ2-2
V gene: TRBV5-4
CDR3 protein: CASSIDRSTGELFF
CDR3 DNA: TGTGCCAGCAGCATAGACAGGTCCACCGGGGAGCTGTTTTTT

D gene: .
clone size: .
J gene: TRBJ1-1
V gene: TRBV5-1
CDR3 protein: CASSSTQNTEAFF
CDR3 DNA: TGCGCCAGCTCGTCGACACAGAACACTGAAGCTTTCTTT

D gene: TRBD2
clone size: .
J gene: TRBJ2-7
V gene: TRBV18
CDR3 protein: CASSPDGGAHEQYF
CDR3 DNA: TGTGCCAGCTCACCAGACGGGGGGGCCCACGAGCAGTACTTC

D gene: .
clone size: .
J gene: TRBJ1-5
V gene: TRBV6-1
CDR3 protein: CASSDVGALGNQPQHF
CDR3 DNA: TGTGCCAGCAGTGACGTAGGCGCTCTAGGCAATCAGCCCCAGCATTTT

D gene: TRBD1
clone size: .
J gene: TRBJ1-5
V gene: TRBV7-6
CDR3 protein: CASSPTGGSYQPQHF
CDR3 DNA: TGTGCCAGCAGCCCCACAGGGGGCAGCTATCAGCCCCAGCATTTT

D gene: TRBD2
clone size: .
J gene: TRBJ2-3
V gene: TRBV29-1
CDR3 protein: CSVGQRGGGTDTQYF
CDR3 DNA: TGCAGCGTTGGGCAGCGGGGGGGAGGCACAGATACGCAGTATTTT

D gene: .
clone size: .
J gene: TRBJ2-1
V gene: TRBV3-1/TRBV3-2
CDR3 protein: CASSPGGYVEQFF
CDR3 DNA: TGTGCCAGCAGCCCCGGGGGATACGTTGAGCAGTTCTTC